The sequence of this TCR beta chain was determined in a study of identical twins. The CDR3 has 12 residues. CDR1 SGHKS and CDR2 YYEKEE come from the germline V gene (reference sequence). The ends were cut back, 2 bases at V and 3 bases at J, with 6 bases in the middle. Findings and caveats of the study: Models came in too low on out-of-frame TCR alpha sharing in monozygotic twins. Cord blood beta clonotypes present at high abundance carried fewer insertions; no such pattern appeared in memory repertoires.

This clonotype was observed many times. Its antigen is still unknown. In TCRdb, the 5' RACE reads were re-called with MiXCR into one record per CDR3 protein. In the table there are about 470,000 distinct CDR3 sequences, 20% to 25% of which are singletons. The data also belong to a second study, concerning T cells expressing NK-cell markers. In that study: With respect to HCMV, most of the eight sequenced donors were seropositive, and one was seronegative. Dominant NKG2C+ clonotypes made up about 1.0-8% of CD8+ T cells in roughly 6 donors.

V is TRBV5-5 and J is TRBJ2-7; D not certain. The sequenced sample was CD4+ T cells sorted from blood. This TCR was recovered from a woman between 18 and 30 years old in good health. The CDR3 sequence: CASSFSIYEQYF. The CDR3, as DNA: TGTGCCAGCAGCTTTTCGATCTACGAGCAGTACTTC.